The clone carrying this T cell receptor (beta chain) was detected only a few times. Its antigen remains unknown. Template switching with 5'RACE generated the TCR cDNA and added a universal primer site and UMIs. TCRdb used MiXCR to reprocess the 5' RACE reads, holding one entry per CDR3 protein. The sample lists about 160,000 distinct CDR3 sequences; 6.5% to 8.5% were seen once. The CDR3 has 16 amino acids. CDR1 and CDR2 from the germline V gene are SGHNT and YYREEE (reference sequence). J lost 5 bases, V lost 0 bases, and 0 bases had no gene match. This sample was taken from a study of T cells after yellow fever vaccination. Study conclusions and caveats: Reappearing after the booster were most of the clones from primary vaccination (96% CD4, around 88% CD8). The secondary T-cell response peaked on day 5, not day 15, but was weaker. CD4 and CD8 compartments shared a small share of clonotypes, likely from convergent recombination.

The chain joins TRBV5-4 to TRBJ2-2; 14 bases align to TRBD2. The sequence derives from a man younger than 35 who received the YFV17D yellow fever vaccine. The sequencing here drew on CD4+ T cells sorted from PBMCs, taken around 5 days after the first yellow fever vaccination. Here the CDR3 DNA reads TGTGCCAGCAGCTTGGGGACTAGCGGGGGGACCGGGGAGCTGTTTTTT. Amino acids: CASSLGTSGGTGELFF.